The 8 T cell receptor beta chains below all came from one sample that was sequenced in a study of blood T cell repertoires in COVID-19. Here immunoSEQ multiplex PCR was the method, and the copy in TCRdb shows in-frame clones only, minus some. Of about 120,000 clones in the sample, approximately 87% are singletons; the top ten hold 2% to 2.5%. The source material was peripheral blood. These receptors were taken from a man aged 30 to 45 with acute or convalescent COVID-19.

The chain is built from TRBV25-1 and TRBJ1-1; D not certain. The ends were cut back, 7 bases at V and 4 bases at J, with 13 bases in the middle. CDR3 size: 13 residues. Germline V gene sequence: CDR1 MGHDK, CDR2 SYGVNS. This CDR3 reads CASTGWLGTEAFF. CDR3 nucleotides: TGTGCCAGCACCGGGTGGTTGGGCACTGAAGCTTTCTTT.

The chain recombines TRBV12-3 or TRBV12-4 with TRBJ1-1; the D is unclear. Deletions cut 8 bases from V and 8 bases from J, with 18 bases between. The CDR3 spans 13 residues. CDR3 loop: CASRSFWGGEAFF. The DNA for the CDR3 is TGTGCCAGCCGGTCCTTCTGGGGAGGGGAAGCTTTCTTT.

V usage is TRBV7-3 and J usage is TRBJ2-5; TRBD2 matches at 10 bases. V lost 2 bases to trimming and J lost 4 bases; unmatched junction nucleotides: 4. Germline CDR1 reads SGHTA; CDR2 reads FQGTGA. This CDR3 is built from 15 residues. The CDR3 nucleotides are TGTGCCAGCAGCTTAGGAGTAGCGGGGGGAGAGACCCAGTACTTC. It is translated as CASSLGVAGGETQYF.

The chain employs TRBV4-2 and TRBJ1-2, with D perhaps matching TRBD1 (6 bases). This CDR3 spans 16 amino acids. Trimming shortened V by 0 bases and J by 1 base, and 12 bases separated the two germline ends. Per germline, CDR1 LGHNA and CDR2 YNFKEQ. CDR3 sequence: CASSQEQGSFNYGYTF. The CDR3, as DNA: TGTGCCAGCAGCCAAGAACAGGGAAGTTTTAACTATGGCTACACCTTC.

The rearrangement joins TRBV18 to TRBJ2-1; 10 nucleotides line up with TRBD2. The junction had 3 bases not matched to a gene; V was cut back by 4 bases and J by 3 bases. This CDR3 is 15 amino acids long. Germline loops: CDR1 KGHSH, CDR2 LQKENI. The CDR3 here is CASSRGLADYNEQFF. In DNA, the CDR3 is TGTGCCAGCTCACGAGGACTAGCGGACTACAATGAGCAGTTCTTC.

The table lists this clone with a count of one. The chain links TRBV15 to TRBJ2-3; 10 bases map to TRBD2. The CDR3 sequence is 15 residues long. V was clipped by 5 bases and J by 5 bases; unmatched bases: 7. CDR1 is LNHNV, CDR2 YYDKDF, per germline (reference sequence). The CDR3: CATSVSGRSVDTQYF. The DNA for the CDR3 is TGTGCCACCAGCGTTAGCGGGAGGTCGGTAGATACGCAGTATTTT.

The chain uses TRBV12-3 or TRBV12-4 and TRBJ1-2; no reliable D call. V was cut by 5 bases and J by 1 base, with 5 bases left in between. The CDR3 has 12 residues. DNA for the CDR3: TGTGCCAGCAGTACAGATAACTATGGCTACACCTTC. Protein sequence: CASSTDNYGYTF.

V is TRBV11-3 and J is TRBJ2-1; D call uncertain. There are 14 residues in the CDR3. Trimming cost V 5 bases and J 4 bases, with 12 bases left between them. Germline V gene data show CDR1 as SGHNT and CDR2 as YENEEA. CDR3 loop: CASSPGSLYNEQFF. CDR3 coding DNA: TGTGCCAGCAGCCCGGGTTCATTATACAATGAGCAGTTCTTC.